Presented here are 13 T cell receptor beta chains from one specimen sequenced in a study of Tregs in tolerant kidney transplant recipients. Assay used: immunoSEQ multiplex PCR; TCRdb lists only in-frame clones, some missing. The table has some 68,000 clones, roughly 84% seen once. Sequencing was done on a sample of CD4+ T cells from blood. These receptor sequences come from a human donor in good health.

This clone was seen more than once but under ten times. The gene calls are TRBV5-1 and TRBJ2-7, with D maybe TRBD1 (5 bases). The CDR3 has 13 amino acids. With 5 bases removed from V and 0 bases from J, the gap between germline ends came to 9 bases. Germline CDR1 reads SGHRS; CDR2 reads YFSETQ. The CDR3 loop reads CASSGAASYEQYF. The CDR3 nucleotides read TGCGCCAGCAGTGGGGCCGCCTCCTACGAGCAGTACTTC.

The chain couples TRBV7-9 to TRBJ2-3; D gene ambiguous. CDR1 is SEHNR and CDR2 is FQNEAQ in the germline V gene (reference sequence). This CDR3 has 12 residues. The V end lost 3 bases, the J end lost 7 bases, and 8 bases lay between the germline ends. CDR3 DNA sequence: TGTGCCAGCAGCTTTCCCAAACATACGCAGTATTTT. Translated: CASSFPKHTQYF.

The chain combines TRBV7-2 with TRBJ1-1; the D is unclear. Germline V gene sequence: CDR1 SGHTA, CDR2 FQGNSA. The CDR3 extends over 15 amino acids. Trimming stripped 3 bases from V and 5 bases from J, with 16 bases between. The CDR3 DNA reads TGTGCCAGCAGCTTCGTTTCAGGAATAGGGACTGAAGCTTTCTTT. It translates to CASSFVSGIGTEAFF.

The chain is built from TRBV2 and TRBJ1-5; 9 bases match TRBD1. The length of the CDR3 is 13 residues. Trimming removed 8 bases from V and 7 bases from J; junction bases left unmatched: 6. Germline V gene lookup returns CDR1 SNHLY and CDR2 FYNNEI. Here the CDR3 DNA reads TGTGCCAGCTTGGGGACAGGGAGGCAGCCCCAGCATTTT. As protein: CASLGTGRQPQHF. Full variable domain (remainder filled in from reference TRBV2 and TRBJ1-5): EPEVTQTPSHQVTQMGQEVILRCVPISNHLYFYWYRQILGQKVEFLVSFYNNEISEKSEIFDDQFSVERPDGSNFTLKIRSTKLEDSAMYFCASLGTGRQPQHFGDGTRLSIL.

J is TRBJ1-5 and V is TRBV18, with 9 nucleotides matching TRBD1. V dropped 5 bases and J dropped 5; count of bases not matched to a gene: 4. The length of the CDR3 is 14 residues. Germline V gene sequence: CDR1 KGHSH, CDR2 LQKENI. The CDR3 protein is CASSRQGGDQPQHF. CDR3 nucleotide sequence: TGTGCCAGCTCAAGACAGGGGGGGGATCAGCCCCAGCATTTT.

The genes are TRBV6-6 and TRBJ2-3; D is undetermined. This CDR3 is built from 16 residues. V was cut by 2 bases and J by 2 bases, with 14 bases left in between. The V gene's germline CDR1 is MNHNY and CDR2 SVGAGI (reference sequence). The CDR3 sequence is CASSYALLGITDTQYF. The CDR3 coding sequence is TGTGCCAGCAGTTACGCCTTGCTAGGAATCACAGATACGCAGTATTTT.

The chain uses TRBV6-6 and TRBJ2-3; TRBD2 agrees at 8 bases. The V segment lost 5 bases and the J segment 3 bases; nucleotides outside the gene matches: 1. CDR1 and CDR2 (germline): MNHNY, SVGAGI (reference sequence). The CDR3 runs to 13 residues. Written as DNA, the CDR3 is TGTGCCAGCAGTCAGCGGGAGACAGATACGCAGTATTTT. It is translated as CASSQRETDTQYF.

The CDR3 coding sequence is TGTGCTAGTGGTTTGGTACTAAAGGGGCGGGGGACCCAGTACTTC. This encodes CASGLVLKGRGTQYF. The chain joins TRBV12-5 to TRBJ2-5; TRBD2 might be the D (6 bases). The germline V gene has CDR1 LGHNT and CDR2 FRNRAP. This CDR3 contains 15 residues. V was clipped by 0 bases and J by 7 bases, with 15 bases between them.

The chain recombines TRBV11-2 with TRBJ2-5; no clear D gene. Trimming pared 5 bases from V and 5 bases from J, leaving 18 bases between. The CDR3 contains 15 residues. From germline, CDR1 is SGHAT and CDR2 FQNNGV. The CDR3 protein is CASSPGRSRPETQYF. Here the CDR3 DNA reads TGTGCCAGCAGCCCCGGACGAAGCCGGCCGGAGACCCAGTACTTC.

The rearrangement links TRBV4-1 to TRBJ1-2, with D possibly matching TRBD1 (6 bases). Trimming cost V 4 bases and J 6 bases, with 6 bases left between them. The CDR3 covers 11 residues. Germline V lookup: CDR1 MGHRA, CDR2 YSYEKL. In DNA, the CDR3 is TGCGCCAGCAGCCGGGACAATGGCTACACCTTC. The encoded protein is CASSRDNGYTF.

The chain employs TRBV9 and TRBJ1-1, with D tentatively TRBD1 (5 bases). CDR1 and CDR2 from the germline V gene are SGDLS and YYNGEE. V lost 0 bases and J 7 bases, leaving 13 bases between the germline ends. The CDR3 contains 14 residues. The CDR3 loop is CASSVVPGEGEAFF. CDR3 coding DNA: TGTGCCAGCAGCGTAGTCCCGGGGGAGGGTGAAGCTTTCTTT.

The chain combines TRBV10-3 with TRBJ2-3, with TRBD2 identical over 9 bases. Trimming at V came to 6 bases and at J to 3 bases, leaving 7 bases not matched to a gene. The CDR3 length is 15 residues. Per the germline V gene, CDR1 is ENHRY and CDR2 is SYGVKD. DNA of the CDR3: TGTGCCATCAGCGAGACTAGCGGTCGGACAGATACGCAGTATTTT. This codes for CAISETSGRTDTQYF.

The rearrangement joins TRBV18 to TRBJ2-2; D is undetermined. The CDR3 has 13 residues. V lost 0 bases to trimming and J lost 2 bases, with 1 base between them. CDR1 is KGHSH and CDR2 is LQKENI in the germline V gene. CDR3 region: CASSPPNTGELFF. In nucleotides, the CDR3 is TGTGCCAGCTCACCACCTAACACCGGGGAGCTGTTTTTT.